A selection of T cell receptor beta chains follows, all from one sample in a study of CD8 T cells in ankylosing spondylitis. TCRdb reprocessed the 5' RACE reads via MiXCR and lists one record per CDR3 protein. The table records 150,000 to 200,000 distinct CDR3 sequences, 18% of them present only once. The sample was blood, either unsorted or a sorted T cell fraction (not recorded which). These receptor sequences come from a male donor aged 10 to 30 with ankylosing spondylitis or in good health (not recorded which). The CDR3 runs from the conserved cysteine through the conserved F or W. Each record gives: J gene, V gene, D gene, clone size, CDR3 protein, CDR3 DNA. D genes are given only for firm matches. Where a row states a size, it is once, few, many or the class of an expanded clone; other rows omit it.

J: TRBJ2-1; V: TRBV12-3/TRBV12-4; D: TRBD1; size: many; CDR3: CASSWDRGSYNEQFF; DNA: TGTGCCAGCAGTTGGGACAGGGGTTCCTACAATGAGCAGTTCTTC
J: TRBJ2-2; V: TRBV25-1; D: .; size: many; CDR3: CASSEWRQWSTGELFF; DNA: TGTGCCAGCAGTGAGTGGAGACAATGGAGCACCGGGGAGCTGTTTTTT
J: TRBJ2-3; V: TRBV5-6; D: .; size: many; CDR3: CASRNTVGASTSTDTQYF; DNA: TGTGCCAGCAGAAACACAGTTGGGGCCAGCACCAGCACAGATACGCAGTATTTT
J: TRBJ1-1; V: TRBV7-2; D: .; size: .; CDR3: CASSLGWQGITEAFF; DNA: TGTGCCAGCAGCTTAGGGTGGCAGGGGATCACTGAAGCTTTCTTT
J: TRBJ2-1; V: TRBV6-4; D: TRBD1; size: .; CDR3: CASSVGTGGNEQFF; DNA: TGTGCCAGCAGTGTGGGGACAGGGGGAAATGAGCAGTTCTTC
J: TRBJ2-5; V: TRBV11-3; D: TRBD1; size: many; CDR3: CASSQGAIDETQYF; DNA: TGTGCCAGCAGCCAGGGGGCCATCGACGAGACCCAGTACTTC
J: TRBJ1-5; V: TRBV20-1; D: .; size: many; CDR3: CSARLQGGGQPQHF; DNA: TGCAGTGCTAGACTTCAGGGAGGGGGTCAGCCCCAGCATTTT
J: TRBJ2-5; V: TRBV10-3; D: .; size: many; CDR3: CASRPGLEETQYF; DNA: TGTGCCAGCAGACCAGGGTTGGAAGAGACCCAGTACTTC
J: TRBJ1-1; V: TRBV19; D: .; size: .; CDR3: CASRPRTAMNTEAFF; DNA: TGTGCCAGTAGGCCGAGGACAGCTATGAACACTGAAGCTTTCTTT
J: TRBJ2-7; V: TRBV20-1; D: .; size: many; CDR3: CSARGIIGYEQYF; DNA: TGCAGTGCAAGAGGGATCATTGGGTACGAGCAGTACTTC
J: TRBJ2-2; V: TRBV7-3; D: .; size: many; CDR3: CASSLSRFGSSNTGELFF; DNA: TGTGCCAGCAGCTTAAGTCGGTTTGGCAGTTCGAACACCGGGGAGCTGTTTTTT
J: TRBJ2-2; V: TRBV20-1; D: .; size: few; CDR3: CSARRQEVTGELFF; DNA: TGCAGTGCTAGACGACAGGAAGTCACCGGGGAGCTGTTTTTT
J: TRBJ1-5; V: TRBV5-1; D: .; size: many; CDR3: CASSLSPASNQPQHF; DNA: TGCGCCAGCAGCTTGTCTCCAGCGAGCAATCAGCCCCAGCATTTT
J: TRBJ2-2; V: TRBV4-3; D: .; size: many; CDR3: CASREGQDNTGELFF; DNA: TGCGCCAGCCGGGAGGGACAGGATAACACCGGGGAGCTGTTTTTT
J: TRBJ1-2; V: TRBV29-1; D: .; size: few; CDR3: CSVEDRRLAPLNYGYTF; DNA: TGCAGCGTTGAAGATCGTAGGTTGGCCCCGCTCAACTATGGCTACACCTTC
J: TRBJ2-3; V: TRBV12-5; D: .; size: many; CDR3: CASGDPWGLTDTQYF; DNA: TGTGCTAGTGGGGACCCCTGGGGTTTAACAGATACGCAGTATTTT
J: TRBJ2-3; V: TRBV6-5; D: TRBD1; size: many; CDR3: CASSFAGTGVPVTQYF; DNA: TGTGCCAGCAGTTTCGCCGGGACAGGGGTCCCTGTTACGCAGTATTTT
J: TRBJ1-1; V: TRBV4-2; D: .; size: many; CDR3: CASSQVREGEDTEAFF; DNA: TGTGCCAGCAGCCAAGTAAGGGAGGGGGAGGACACTGAAGCTTTCTTT
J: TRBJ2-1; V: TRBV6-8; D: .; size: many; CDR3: CASSLKGAREDYNEQFF; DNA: TGTGCCAGCAGCTTAAAGGGTGCTCGGGAAGACTACAATGAGCAGTTCTTC
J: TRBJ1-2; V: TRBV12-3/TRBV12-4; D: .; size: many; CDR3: CASSFSSYGYTF; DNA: TGTGCCAGCAGTTTCAGCAGCTATGGCTACACCTTC
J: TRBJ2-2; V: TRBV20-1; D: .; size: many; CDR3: CSAPSGFTGELFF; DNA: TGCAGTGCTCCGAGCGGTTTCACCGGGGAGCTGTTTTTT
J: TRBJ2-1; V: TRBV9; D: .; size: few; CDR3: CASSEQGVPHNEQFF; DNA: TGTGCCAGCAGCGAACAGGGTGTGCCACACAATGAGCAGTTCTTC
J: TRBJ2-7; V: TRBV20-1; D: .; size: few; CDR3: CSAQNYEQYF; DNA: TGCAGTGCCCAGAACTACGAGCAGTACTTC
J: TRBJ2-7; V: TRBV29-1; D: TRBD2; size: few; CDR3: CSVRGGPFEQYF; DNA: TGCAGCGTCCGGGGGGGTCCTTTCGAGCAGTACTTC
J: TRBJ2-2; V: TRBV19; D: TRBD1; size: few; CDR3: CASSNPGGLTGELFF; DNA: TGTGCCAGTAGTAATCCAGGGGGTCTCACCGGGGAGCTGTTTTTT
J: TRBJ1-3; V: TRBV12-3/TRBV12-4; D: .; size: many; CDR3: CASRRSGALGNTIYF; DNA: TGTGCCAGCAGACGTTCCGGGGCTCTTGGAAACACCATATATTTT
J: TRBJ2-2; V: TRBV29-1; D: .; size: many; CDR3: CSIRDPKVGGELFF; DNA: TGCAGCATCCGGGACCCGAAGGTTGGCGGGGAGCTGTTTTTT
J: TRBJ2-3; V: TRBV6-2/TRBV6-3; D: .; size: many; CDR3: CASSTHRGYTDTQYF; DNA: TGTGCCAGCAGCACCCACCGGGGGTACACAGATACGCAGTATTTT